This paragraph reports one TCR beta chain. The data derive from a study of OX40 agonist ivuxolimab in advanced cancers. Study background: Patients took ivuxolimab, an agonistic anti-OX40 (CD134) antibody. Each dose-escalation patient presented with hepatocellular carcinoma, melanoma, renal cell or head and neck cancer.

The protocol was immunoSEQ multiplex PCR, while the TCRdb copy is restricted to in-frame clones and leaves out a portion. The sample holds about 49,000 clones, around 84% seen once. The germline V gene encodes CDR1 MNHNS and CDR2 SASEGT. Losses at the gene ends were 8 bases for V and 12 bases for J; bases not matched to a gene: 13. The CDR3 covers 14 residues. The J gene is TRBJ1-6, the V gene TRBV6-1, with 7 bases fitting TRBD1. This clonotype originated in an adult with an advanced solid tumor such as melanoma, head and neck, liver or kidney cancer. The sample consisted of CD4+ or CD8+ T cells sorted from blood, taken in a trial of the OX40 agonist ivuxolimab. CDR3 in amino acids: CASLLSVGGKPLHF. The CDR3 DNA reads TGTGCCAGCCTCCTCAGCGTAGGGGGCAAACCCCTCCACTTT.